Each of the 28 T cell receptor beta chains below was sequenced from the same sample in a study of metastatic and nonmetastatic thyroid tumors. Not a single patient had been given any form of treatment at any point before undergoing thyroid surgery. TCRdb redid the clone calls on the PCR reads using MiXCR. The table lists fewer than 35,000 clones, about 20% of them singletons. Material: blood. Receptor source: a female donor with papillary thyroid cancer or a benign thyroid nodule (not recorded which). Some clones in this sample may be carry-over from other donors' samples.

The chain is built from TRBV5-1 and TRBJ2-1; 12 bases align to TRBD2. The germline V gene has CDR1 SGHRS and CDR2 YFSETQ. The CDR3 is made up of 18 amino acids. The junction had 9 bases not matched to a gene; V was cut back by 3 bases and J by 2 bases. CDR3 sequence reads: CASSSLTSGRTPYNEQFF. Written as DNA, the CDR3 is TGCGCCAGCAGCTCGCTTACTAGCGGGAGGACCCCCTACAATGAGCAGTTCTTC.

The sample holds many counts of this clone. CDR3 nucleotide sequence: TGTGCCATCAGTGAGACTGGGATATTGAGTGGCTACACCTTC. This encodes CAISETGILSGYTF. The chain uses TRBV10-3 and TRBJ1-2; D is uncertain. With 2 bases removed from V and 7 bases from J, the gap between germline ends came to 14 bases. The CDR3 totals 14 residues. Germline loops: CDR1 ENHRY, CDR2 SYGVKD.

The chain recombines TRBV6-1 with TRBJ2-1; D not resolved. V shed 5 bases and J shed 8 bases, with 10 bases lying between them. The V gene's germline CDR1 is MNHNS and CDR2 SASEGT. There are 12 residues in the CDR3. CDR3 nucleotide sequence: TGTGCCAGCAGTTCCATGACCGATGAGCAGTTCTTC. It specifies CASSSMTDEQFF.

This clone was recorded at least ten times. The chain combines TRBV20-1 with TRBJ1-5, with unresolved D. CDR1 is DFQATT, CDR2 SNEGSKA, per germline (reference sequence). This CDR3 is 13 amino acids long. The V end lost 4 bases, the J end lost 0 bases, and 7 bases lay between the germline ends. The CDR3 DNA reads as TGCAGTGCTACTTTTTATAGCAATCAGCCCCAGCATTTT. It translates to CSATFYSNQPQHF.

This clone was seen ten or more times. The CDR3 reads CASSLGLAGATDTQYF. In nucleotides, the CDR3 is TGTGCCAGTAGTCTAGGACTAGCGGGAGCCACAGATACGCAGTATTTT. The V call is TRBV19, the J call TRBJ2-3; 13 nucleotides line up with TRBD2. V trimming: 5 bases; J trimming: 2 bases; junction bases outside the gene matches: 4. Germline values: CDR1 LNHDA, CDR2 SQIVND (reference sequence). The CDR3 is made up of 16 amino acids.

This clone was seen at least ten times. CDR3 sequence: CASSLSFVAFF. DNA for the CDR3: TGTGCCAGCAGTTTATCCTTCGTCGCTTTCTTT. The rearrangement joins TRBV28 to TRBJ1-1, with D unresolved. The germline V gene has CDR1 MDHEN and CDR2 SYDVKM. The CDR3 is made up of 11 amino acids. V lost 1 base, J lost 11 bases, and 8 bases lay in between.

Turning to this clone: Being one base from a much bigger clone, this may be a read error. The genes are TRBV20-1 and TRBJ1-1, with 8 bases aligning to TRBD1. Germline CDR1 and CDR2: DFQATT and SNEGSKA (reference sequence). The CDR3 spans 12 residues. This CDR3 is CRAQGENTEAFF. The CDR3 DNA follows: TGCAGAGCACAGGGGGAGAACACTGAAGCTTTCTTT.

On this clone: The CDR3 end shows no conserved phenylalanine or tryptophan, and so a read error is likely. This rearrangement joins TRBV2 to TRBJ1-5; D gene unclear. CDR1 and CDR2 from the germline V gene are SNHLY and FYNNEI. The CDR3 consists of 16 residues. V shed 4 bases and J shed 4 bases, with 17 bases lying between them. Here the CDR3 DNA reads TGTGCCAGCAGTGGGACCGAGCGGGCTTGGAATCAGCCCCAGCATCTT. As protein: CASSGTERAWNQPQHL.

This clone was seen at least ten times. The chain employs TRBV28 and TRBJ1-6, with 8 bases matching TRBD1. Germline trimming cut 5 bases from V and 5 bases from J; bases unmatched to any gene: 2. The CDR3 is made up of 14 amino acids. Germline assignment: CDR1 MDHEN and CDR2 SYDVKM. The CDR3 DNA sequence: TGTGCCAGCAGTCCGACAGGGGATAATTCACCCCTCCACTTT. Translating it yields CASSPTGDNSPLHF.

Comments on this clone: Its ends do not fully match the called genes, so a read error is possible. The chain has TRBV27 and TRBJ1-5, with D possibly matching TRBD1 (5 bases). The CDR3 spans 15 residues. Per germline, CDR1 MNHEY and CDR2 SMNVEV (reference sequence). The CDR3: CAGSLSRDGDCPQHF. DNA of the CDR3: TGTGCCGGCAGTTTAAGTAGGGACGGGGACTGTCCCCAGCATTTT.

This clone was detected ten times or more. The chain joins TRBV20-1 to TRBJ2-3, with 8 bases matching TRBD2. Germline lookup yields CDR1 DFQATT and CDR2 SNEGSKA (reference sequence). The CDR3 loop spans 14 amino acids. J gave up 4 bases and V 3 bases, and 6 bases lay outside the gene matches. CDR3 residues: CSARSGSWSDTQYF. Written as DNA, the CDR3 is TGCAGTGCTAGGAGCGGGAGCTGGTCAGATACGCAGTATTTT.

At least ten counts were recorded for this clone. CDR3 protein: CASSKTGTSFQQYF. The CDR3 DNA sequence: TGTGCCAGCAGTAAAACCGGGACTAGCTTCCAGCAGTACTTC. The chain carries TRBV9 and TRBJ2-7, with TRBD2 matching over 9 bases. After removal of 5 bases from V and 8 bases from J, the junction contained 11 bases not matched to a gene. The CDR3 length is 14 residues. Germline lookup yields CDR1 SGDLS and CDR2 YYNGEE. Full variable domain (remainder filled in from reference TRBV9 and TRBJ2-7): DSGVTQTPKHLITATGQRVTLRCSPRSGDLSVYWYQQSLDQGLQFLIQYYNGEERAKGNILERFSAQQFPDLHSELNLSSLELGDSALYFCASSKTGTSFQQYFGPGTRLTVT.

This clone has ten or more counts. The genes are TRBV19 and TRBJ1-2; the match to TRBD1 covers 9 bases. Germline V gene lookup returns CDR1 LNHDA and CDR2 SQIVND (reference sequence). This CDR3 is built from 13 residues. V dropped 5 bases and J dropped 8; count of bases not matched to a gene: 6. CDR3 in amino acids: CASSAGTGWGYTF. Written as DNA, the CDR3 is TGTGCCAGTAGTGCCGGGACAGGGTGGGGCTACACCTTC.

Many counts were recorded for this clone. V gene TRBV15 combines with J gene TRBJ2-7; no definite D call. The CDR3 extends over 16 amino acids. Germline V gene data show CDR1 as LNHNV and CDR2 as YYDKDF (reference sequence). Trimming removed 0 bases from V and 3 bases from J, with 15 bases in between. In nucleotides, the CDR3 is TGTGCCACCAGCAGAGAAACGGTTGGGGTGCTCTACGAGCAGTACTTC. This codes for CATSRETVGVLYEQYF.

The chain links TRBV28 to TRBJ1-1; 8 nucleotides align to TRBD1. Germline V lookup: CDR1 MDHEN, CDR2 SYDVKM. The CDR3 loop spans 15 amino acids. Trimming at V came to 5 bases and at J to 6 bases, leaving 11 bases not matched to a gene. The CDR3 bases are TGTGCCAGCAGTCTATCCCGGACAGGGAAGGCTGAAGCTTTCTTT. Encoded protein: CASSLSRTGKAEAFF.

This clone was found many times. This sequence joins TRBV28 and TRBJ1-2; D gene unclear. Trimming stripped 5 bases from V and 4 bases from J, with 11 bases between. This CDR3 region has 13 residues. Germline values: CDR1 MDHEN, CDR2 SYDVKM. CDR3 residues: CASSAAQLYGYTF. CDR3 bases: TGTGCCAGCAGTGCCGCCCAGCTCTATGGCTACACCTTC.

The V and J genes are TRBV9 and TRBJ2-2; D gene ambiguous. The V end was cut by 3 bases, the J end by 6 bases, with 12 bases between. The CDR3 is 14 residues long. Germline lookup yields CDR1 SGDLS and CDR2 YYNGEE. CDR3 protein: CASSAWPDPGELFF. The DNA for the CDR3 is TGTGCCAGCAGCGCTTGGCCTGACCCCGGGGAGCTGTTTTTT.

This clone was recorded many times. Other DNA sequences within the sample encode an identical CDR3. This CDR3 is CSARGEGGRGIVGYGYTF. CDR3 DNA: TGCAGTGCTAGAGGGGAAGGGGGTCGGGGTATAGTGGGCTATGGCTACACCTTC. The chain couples TRBV20-1 to TRBJ1-2, with TRBD1 as a possible D gene (6 bases). The germline CDR1 and CDR2 sequences are DFQATT and SNEGSKA (reference sequence). The CDR3 runs 18 residues. V gave up 1 base and J gave up 4 bases, with 25 bases separating them.

V usage is TRBV14 and J usage is TRBJ1-4; no firm D call. This CDR3 comprises 13 residues. Germline V gives CDR1 SGHDN, CDR2 FVKESK. Trimming pared 3 bases from V and 1 base from J, leaving 3 bases between. The CDR3: CASSHLTNEKLFF. The CDR3 coding sequence is TGTGCCAGCAGCCATTTAACTAATGAAAAACTGTTTTTT.

In its sample, this clone was seen many times. The V call is TRBV7-3, the J call TRBJ1-1; a possible D gene is TRBD1 (6 bases). Germline values: CDR1 SGHTA, CDR2 FQGTGA. V lost 5 bases and J lost 3, with 13 bases in between. This CDR3 is 14 amino acids long. CDR3 sequence: CASSIQGGDTEAFF. CDR3 coding DNA: TGTGCCAGCAGCATACAGGGAGGGGACACTGAAGCTTTCTTT. The variable domain in full, with the rest retrieved from reference TRBV7-3 and TRBJ1-1, is GAGVSQTPSNKVTEKGKYVELRCDPISGHTALYWYRQSLGQGPEFLIYFQGTGAADDSGLPNDRFFAVRPEGSVSTLKIQRTERGDSAVYLCASSIQGGDTEAFFGQGTRLTVV.

This clone was detected only once. One junction end does not reproduce the germline sequence, and a read error may be involved. The rearrangement joins TRBV20-1 to TRBJ1-1; 7 positions agree with TRBD1. Germline V CDR1 and CDR2: DFQATT, SNEGSKA (reference sequence). The CDR3 runs to 12 residues. For the CDR3, the DNA is TGCAGTGCTCAAGGGGGCTACACTGATGCTTTCTTT. This translates into CSAQGGYTDAFF.

This clone was observed many times. This sequence joins TRBV18 and TRBJ2-7; D is uncertain. The CDR3 runs 13 residues. CDR1 KGHSH and CDR2 LQKENI come from the germline V gene. The V gene lost 3 bases and the J gene lost 4 bases, with 10 bases spanning the gap. CDR3 in amino acids: CASSPIPIYEQYF. Written as DNA, the CDR3 is TGTGCCAGCTCACCCATTCCCATTTACGAGCAGTACTTC.

Comments on this clone: Just one base apart from a much larger clone, this may be a read error. The V and J genes are TRBV9 and TRBJ2-5; 12 nucleotides agree with TRBD2. After removal of 5 bases from V and 5 bases from J, the junction contained 7 bases not matched to a gene. Germline CDR1 reads SGDLS; CDR2 reads YYNGEE. CDR3 length equals 15 residues. Here the CDR3 DNA reads TGTGCCAGCAGACCTAGCGGGAGGGCCCCGGAGACCCAGTACTTC. It translates to CASRPSGRAPETQYF. Full variable domain (outside the CDR3, taken from reference TRBV9 and TRBJ2-5): DSGVTQTPKHLITATGQRVTLRCSPRSGDLSVYWYQQSLDQGLQFLIQYYNGEERAKGNILERFSAQQFPDLHSELNLSSLELGDSALYFCASRPSGRAPETQYFGPGTRLLVL.

This clone has a count of ten or more. The chain joins TRBV5-1 to TRBJ2-1; D may match TRBD1 or TRBD2 (5 bases each). V lost 0 bases, J lost 6 bases, and 10 bases lay in between. The V gene's germline CDR1 is SGHRS and CDR2 YFSETQ. This CDR3 is 14 amino acids long. Here the CDR3 reads CASSLGGTVNEQFF. DNA for the CDR3: TGCGCCAGCAGCTTGGGGGGGACCGTCAATGAGCAGTTCTTC.

V is TRBV19 and J is TRBJ1-2; D remains ambiguous. In germline, CDR1 is LNHDA, CDR2 SQIVND (reference sequence). This CDR3 spans 12 amino acids. V was cut by 2 bases and J by 3 bases, with 4 bases left in between. The CDR3 nucleotides are TGTGCCAGTAGTATAAGGGACTATGGCTACACCTTC. Its protein product is CASSIRDYGYTF.

This clone was seen only once. The V and J genes are TRBV20-1 and TRBJ2-7; 12 bases are shared with TRBD1. V shed 3 bases, J shed 7 bases, and the junction held 7 bases outside the gene matches. The CDR3 covers 14 residues. Germline loops: CDR1 DFQATT, CDR2 SNEGSKA (reference sequence). The CDR3 region has the DNA TGCAGTGCTAGTCCGGGACAGGGGGCGAGTGAGCAGTACTTC. It specifies CSASPGQGASEQYF.

Notes on this clone: This CDR3 fails to terminate in the conserved phenylalanine or tryptophan, so it likely reflects a read error. The chain employs TRBV6-1 and TRBJ1-2; D is unclear. V was trimmed by 3 bases and J by 5 bases, leaving 7 bases between them. This CDR3 has 12 residues. Germline CDR1 and CDR2: MNHNS and SASEGT. The CDR3 DNA is TGTGCCAGCAGTGACAGAGCATATGGCTACACCTTA. Translated: CASSDRAYGYTL.

Turning to this clone: Being one base from a much bigger clone, this may be a read error. This chain joins TRBV11-3 and TRBJ2-5, with a weak D call TRBD1 (5 bases). The CDR3 has 15 residues. Trimming removed 5 bases from V and 2 bases from J, with 15 bases in between. CDR1 and CDR2 from the germline V gene are SGHNT and YENEEA. The CDR3 region has the DNA TGTGCCAGCAGCCAGAGACAGACGAGGCAAGAGACCCAGTACTTC. Residues: CASSQRQTRQETQYF.